The rows below give T cell receptor beta chains drawn from one sample of a study of T-cell reconstitution after alpha-beta-depleted transplantation in children. TCRdb re-analysed the PCR reads in MiXCR, keeping a single row per CDR3 protein. Of more than 15,000 distinct CDR3 sequences detected, roughly 12% appear once; the ten largest clones hold under 75%. The source was PBMCs, mostly from graft donor cells, collected 180 days after TCRalphabeta/CD19-depleted stem cell transplant. These receptors all stem from a boy under two years old who had a stem cell transplant for Wiskott-Aldrich syndrome, so the T cells may come from the graft donor. The CDR3 runs from the conserved cysteine through the conserved F or W. Each record gives: CDR3 DNA, CDR3 protein, D gene, J gene, clone size, V gene. A D gene is named only where the DNA matches it firmly. Some rows mark clone size as missing; the rest say once, few, many or name a class of expanded clone.

CDR3nt: TGTGCCAGCAGCTTACGGTATTACGTGCTTCCCGGGGAGCTGTTTTTT
CDR3aa: CASSLRYYVLPGELFF
d_gene: -
j_gene: TRBJ2-2
abundance: few
v_gene: TRBV7-2

CDR3nt: TGCGCCAGCAGTGAAAGACTAGCGGACACAGATACGCAGTATTTT
CDR3aa: CASSERLADTDTQYF
d_gene: TRBD2
j_gene: TRBJ2-3
abundance: many
v_gene: TRBV10-1

CDR3nt: TGCAGTGCTAGTCTCCGGGCGGGAGGGGGACTTCGGGAGTACTTC
CDR3aa: CSASLRAGGGLREYF
d_gene: TRBD2
j_gene: TRBJ2-5
abundance: few
v_gene: TRBV20-1

CDR3nt: TGTGCCAGCAGTGCACTGAGGAGTTTTCACAATGAGCAGTTCTTC
CDR3aa: CASSALRSFHNEQFF
d_gene: -
j_gene: TRBJ2-1
abundance: once
v_gene: TRBV28

CDR3nt: TGCAGTGCTAGAGATCCTGAGGGGTCGGGCACTGAAGCTTTCTTT
CDR3aa: CSARDPEGSGTEAFF
d_gene: -
j_gene: TRBJ1-1
abundance: -
v_gene: TRBV20-1

CDR3nt: TGTGCCAGCAGCTTAGCAGGGGGCAAGGGCTACACCTTC
CDR3aa: CASSLAGGKGYTF
d_gene: TRBD1
j_gene: TRBJ1-2
abundance: -
v_gene: TRBV7-6

CDR3nt: TGTGCCAGCAGCCAAGAGGGAATACGCTCCTACGAGCAGTACTTC
CDR3aa: CASSQEGIRSYEQYF
d_gene: -
j_gene: TRBJ2-7
abundance: -
v_gene: TRBV3-1

CDR3nt: TGTGCCAGCACAGGACAGGGGGATCAGCCCCAGCATTTT
CDR3aa: CASTGQGDQPQHF
d_gene: TRBD1
j_gene: TRBJ1-5
abundance: medium-sized
v_gene: TRBV25-1

CDR3nt: TGTGCCAGCAGCTTAGCCGGGTCACCCTACGAGCAGTACTTC
CDR3aa: CASSLAGSPYEQYF
d_gene: -
j_gene: TRBJ2-7
abundance: many
v_gene: TRBV7-9

CDR3nt: TGTGCCAGCAGCCCCGCGATGGAGGTAGGGAAAAAGTTCTTC
CDR3aa: CASSPAMEVGKKFF
d_gene: -
j_gene: TRBJ2-1
abundance: many
v_gene: TRBV7-9

CDR3nt: TGTGCCAGCAGTGGCACGGGAGGGGACTACCCTAGCACAGATACGCAGTATTTT
CDR3aa: CASSGTGGDYPSTDTQYF
d_gene: TRBD2
j_gene: TRBJ2-3
abundance: many
v_gene: TRBV28

CDR3nt: TGTGCCTCCAATCTGAGGGAAACAGATACGCAGTATTTT
CDR3aa: CASNLRETDTQYF
d_gene: -
j_gene: TRBJ2-3
abundance: -
v_gene: TRBV10-3

CDR3nt: TGCGCCAGCAGCTTGCTGCTGTTGGCGGGAGGATTCCATGAGCAGTTCTTC
CDR3aa: CASSLLLLAGGFHEQFF
d_gene: TRBD2
j_gene: TRBJ2-1
abundance: -
v_gene: TRBV5-1

CDR3nt: TGTGCCAGCAGAGCGGGACAGGGGACCACTGAAGCTTTCTTT
CDR3aa: CASRAGQGTTEAFF
d_gene: TRBD1
j_gene: TRBJ1-1
abundance: many
v_gene: TRBV6-1

CDR3nt: TGTGCCAGCAGTTCGGGGACACTCTCCTACAATGAGCAGTTCTTC
CDR3aa: CASSSGTLSYNEQFF
d_gene: -
j_gene: TRBJ2-1
abundance: few
v_gene: TRBV6-2/TRBV6-3

CDR3nt: TGCAGTGCTAGAGATCCCCGGGACTATTACAATGAGCAGTTCTTC
CDR3aa: CSARDPRDYYNEQFF
d_gene: TRBD2
j_gene: TRBJ2-1
abundance: many
v_gene: TRBV20-1

CDR3nt: TGCAGTGCTAGAGATTGGGCGGGCGTAGACAATCAGCCCCAGCATTTT
CDR3aa: CSARDWAGVDNQPQHF
d_gene: -
j_gene: TRBJ1-5
abundance: large
v_gene: TRBV20-1

CDR3nt: TGTGCCAGCAGCCAAATAATTACAGGGCGAAATGGCTACACCTTC
CDR3aa: CASSQIITGRNGYTF
d_gene: -
j_gene: TRBJ1-2
abundance: many
v_gene: TRBV7-9

CDR3nt: TGCGCCAGCAGCTTGGCCCGAGAGGGACTAGCGGGAGACTACGAGCAGTACTTC
CDR3aa: CASSLAREGLAGDYEQYF
d_gene: TRBD2
j_gene: TRBJ2-7
abundance: -
v_gene: TRBV5-1

CDR3nt: TGTGCCAGCAGCAAAAATTTTAGGGCAGTACCAAGCTCCTACAATGAGCAGTTCTTC
CDR3aa: CASSKNFRAVPSSYNEQFF
d_gene: -
j_gene: TRBJ2-1
abundance: -
v_gene: TRBV21-1

CDR3nt: TGTGCCAGCTCACCAAGGGCTAACACTGAAGCTTTCTTT
CDR3aa: CASSPRANTEAFF
d_gene: -
j_gene: TRBJ1-1
abundance: few
v_gene: TRBV18

CDR3nt: TGTGCCACCAGCAAAGAACTAGTAATCTCGGGCACAGATACGCAGTATTTT
CDR3aa: CATSKELVISGTDTQYF
d_gene: -
j_gene: TRBJ2-3
abundance: -
v_gene: TRBV3-1

CDR3nt: TGTGCCAGCAGCTTAATCGGTTCGGGTGGAAACACCATATATTTT
CDR3aa: CASSLIGSGGNTIYF
d_gene: -
j_gene: TRBJ1-3
abundance: many
v_gene: TRBV7-9

CDR3nt: TGCGCCAGCAGCTTCGGGACTAGCGGGAACCATGAGCAGTTCTTC
CDR3aa: CASSFGTSGNHEQFF
d_gene: TRBD2
j_gene: TRBJ2-1
abundance: many
v_gene: TRBV5-1

CDR3nt: TGCGCCAGCAGCCCGCCCTGGGCGGGAATGTACGAGCAGTACTTC
CDR3aa: CASSPPWAGMYEQYF
d_gene: -
j_gene: TRBJ2-7
abundance: many
v_gene: TRBV5-1

CDR3nt: TGCGCCAGCAGCCGGTGGGACAGGGGGTGGACCCTTCCCTACGAGCAGTACTTC
CDR3aa: CASSRWDRGWTLPYEQYF
d_gene: TRBD1
j_gene: TRBJ2-7
abundance: -
v_gene: TRBV5-1

CDR3nt: TGTGCCAGCAGGCCCCAGCAGGGGCCGCCCTCTTTCTTT
CDR3aa: CASRPQQGPPSFF
d_gene: -
j_gene: TRBJ1-1
abundance: many
v_gene: TRBV12-3/TRBV12-4

CDR3nt: TGCGCCAGCAGCTTGGCGGGGGGGGTGTCCTACGAGCAGTACTTC
CDR3aa: CASSLAGGVSYEQYF
d_gene: TRBD2
j_gene: TRBJ2-7
abundance: many
v_gene: TRBV5-1

CDR3nt: TGTGCCAGCAGTGAAGCGCCAGGGGATTACGAGCAGTACTTC
CDR3aa: CASSEAPGDYEQYF
d_gene: -
j_gene: TRBJ2-7
abundance: few
v_gene: TRBV6-1

CDR3nt: TGCAGTGCCGGAGCGGACTTCAGGACCTACGAGCAGTACTTC
CDR3aa: CSAGADFRTYEQYF
d_gene: -
j_gene: TRBJ2-7
abundance: many
v_gene: TRBV20-1

CDR3nt: TGCGCCAGCAGCCAAGGGAGCCAGGGGCAGTTGGGGGAGCAGTACTTC
CDR3aa: CASSQGSQGQLGEQYF
d_gene: -
j_gene: TRBJ2-7
abundance: -
v_gene: TRBV4-1

CDR3nt: TGTGCCAGCAGTTATGACCCCAGAATCTTGAACACTGAAGCTTTCTTT
CDR3aa: CASSYDPRILNTEAFF
d_gene: -
j_gene: TRBJ1-1
abundance: few
v_gene: TRBV6-5

CDR3nt: TGCGCCAGCAGCTTGGCTGGCAGTAATCTTTATGGCTACACCTTC
CDR3aa: CASSLAGSNLYGYTF
d_gene: -
j_gene: TRBJ1-2
abundance: many
v_gene: TRBV5-1

CDR3nt: TGTGCCAGCAGCTTATTCAATCAGCCCCAGCATTTT
CDR3aa: CASSLFNQPQHF
d_gene: -
j_gene: TRBJ1-5
abundance: many
v_gene: TRBV7-9

CDR3nt: TGTGCCAGCAGCTTTTACCCAGATACGCAGTATTTT
CDR3aa: CASSFYPDTQYF
d_gene: -
j_gene: TRBJ2-3
abundance: -
v_gene: TRBV5-4

CDR3nt: TGTGCCAGCAGTGCTTGGGTAGCGACTGAAGCTTTCTTT
CDR3aa: CASSAWVATEAFF
d_gene: -
j_gene: TRBJ1-1
abundance: -
v_gene: TRBV2

CDR3nt: TGCGCCAGCGGGTTGGTCACAGGGAGCTCCTACAATGAGCAGTTCTTC
CDR3aa: CASGLVTGSSYNEQFF
d_gene: -
j_gene: TRBJ2-1
abundance: many
v_gene: TRBV5-1

CDR3nt: TGTGCCAGCAGCCTACAACAGGGAGCAACGGAAGCTTTCTTT
CDR3aa: CASSLQQGATEAFF
d_gene: -
j_gene: TRBJ1-1
abundance: many
v_gene: TRBV7-2

CDR3nt: TGTGCCAGCAGTGACCCCCTTTTGGGGGAGGGAAGCACAGATACGCAGTATTTT
CDR3aa: CASSDPLLGEGSTDTQYF
d_gene: TRBD2
j_gene: TRBJ2-3
abundance: -
v_gene: TRBV12-3/TRBV12-4

CDR3nt: TGCGCCAGCAGCTTGGGGGCAGCCGAAGGCAGACATACGCAGTATTTT
CDR3aa: CASSLGAAEGRHTQYF
d_gene: -
j_gene: TRBJ2-3
abundance: few
v_gene: TRBV5-1

CDR3nt: TGTGCCACCGCAGCGAACACCGGGGAGCTGTTTTTT
CDR3aa: CATAANTGELFF
d_gene: -
j_gene: TRBJ2-2
abundance: many
v_gene: TRBV10-3

CDR3nt: TGTGCCAGCAGTGAATTGGCGGAGGGGGAAGCTTTCTTT
CDR3aa: CASSELAEGEAFF
d_gene: -
j_gene: TRBJ1-1
abundance: -
v_gene: TRBV25-1

CDR3nt: TGCAGTGCCCACGGACTAGCGGGAGGGAACACAGATACGCAGTATTTT
CDR3aa: CSAHGLAGGNTDTQYF
d_gene: TRBD2
j_gene: TRBJ2-3
abundance: few
v_gene: TRBV20-1

CDR3nt: TGCAGTGTCAGGAGTACTAGCGGGTGGGAGGAGCAGTTCTTC
CDR3aa: CSVRSTSGWEEQFF
d_gene: TRBD2
j_gene: TRBJ2-1
abundance: -
v_gene: TRBV20-1

CDR3nt: TGTGCCATCAGTGGTCGGGGCATAGTCTTTGGGGCCAACGTCCTGACTTTC
CDR3aa: CAISGRGIVFGANVLTF
d_gene: -
j_gene: TRBJ2-6
abundance: large
v_gene: TRBV10-3

CDR3nt: TGTGCCAGCGGGGGGCGCAATCAGCCCCAGCATTTT
CDR3aa: CASGGRNQPQHF
d_gene: -
j_gene: TRBJ1-5
abundance: few
v_gene: TRBV9

CDR3nt: TGCAGCGTCTCTGACAGGGGTGTCCAGCCCCAGCATTTT
CDR3aa: CSVSDRGVQPQHF
d_gene: TRBD1
j_gene: TRBJ1-5
abundance: many
v_gene: TRBV29-1

CDR3nt: TGTGCCAGCAGCTGGGGGGCGCCAAGTGGAAACACCATATATTTT
CDR3aa: CASSWGAPSGNTIYF
d_gene: -
j_gene: TRBJ1-3
abundance: -
v_gene: TRBV7-6

CDR3nt: TGTGCCAGCAGCCGCGACAGGGTAACGTCAGATACGCAGTATTTT
CDR3aa: CASSRDRVTSDTQYF
d_gene: TRBD1
j_gene: TRBJ2-3
abundance: few
v_gene: TRBV28

CDR3nt: TGTGCCAGCAGTTTATATATCCCCCCAGGGTGGCTTGGGTATGGCTACACCTTC
CDR3aa: CASSLYIPPGWLGYGYTF
d_gene: -
j_gene: TRBJ1-2
abundance: -
v_gene: TRBV28

CDR3nt: TGTGCCAGCAGCTTGGCCCCGACAGGGGGCATCGCTGAAGCTTTCTTT
CDR3aa: CASSLAPTGGIAEAFF
d_gene: TRBD1
j_gene: TRBJ1-1
abundance: many
v_gene: TRBV5-6

CDR3nt: TGTGCCAGTAGTATAGCTCAGGAACCCACACATGAGCAGTTCTTC
CDR3aa: CASSIAQEPTHEQFF
d_gene: -
j_gene: TRBJ2-1
abundance: -
v_gene: TRBV19

CDR3nt: TGCAGTGCTCGACTAGCGGGCTACACCGGGGAGCTGTTTTTT
CDR3aa: CSARLAGYTGELFF
d_gene: TRBD2
j_gene: TRBJ2-2
abundance: many
v_gene: TRBV20-1

CDR3nt: TGTGCCAGCAGTCCGAGCGGGAGGGCCAAGTCCTACAATGAGCAGTTCTTC
CDR3aa: CASSPSGRAKSYNEQFF
d_gene: TRBD2
j_gene: TRBJ2-1
abundance: few
v_gene: TRBV6-2/TRBV6-3

CDR3nt: TGTGCCAGCAGCACAGGGGGGAACAAAAACATTCAGTACTTC
CDR3aa: CASSTGGNKNIQYF
d_gene: TRBD1
j_gene: TRBJ2-4
abundance: -
v_gene: TRBV2

CDR3nt: TGCGCCAGCAGCGCTAGCGGGAAGACCTACAATGAGCAGTTCTTC
CDR3aa: CASSASGKTYNEQFF
d_gene: TRBD2
j_gene: TRBJ2-1
abundance: many
v_gene: TRBV5-1

CDR3nt: TGTGCCAGCAGCCAGTGGGGACTAGCGGGAACAGATACGCAGTATTTT
CDR3aa: CASSQWGLAGTDTQYF
d_gene: TRBD2
j_gene: TRBJ2-3
abundance: few
v_gene: TRBV3-1